The 32 T cell receptor beta chains below come from one sample, sequenced in a study of blood T cell repertoires in COVID-19. Method: immunoSEQ multiplex PCR; TCRdb's copy keeps in-frame clones and lacks some. Counted here are approximately 100,000 clones, 87% occurring once; the ten biggest clones make up around 3.3%. Sequencing input: peripheral blood. Source of these receptors: a man aged 50 to 60 in a cohort sampled during active COVID-19.

This rearrangement joins TRBV5-1 to TRBJ1-1; TRBD1 matches 10 bases. CDR1 and CDR2 from the germline V gene are SGHRS and YFSETQ. The CDR3 covers 14 residues. V was pared by 4 bases and J by 6 bases, with 6 bases of the junction left unmatched. The CDR3 spells CASSRGQGDPEAFF. In nucleotides, the CDR3 is TGCGCCAGCAGCCGTGGACAGGGGGATCCTGAAGCTTTCTTT.

This clone was counted only a few times. The V and J genes are TRBV11-2 and TRBJ2-7, with a possible D match to TRBD1 (6 bases). Germline V CDR1 and CDR2: SGHAT, FQNNGV. The V and J ends lost 5 bases and 4 bases respectively, with 9 bases between them. The length of the CDR3 is 12 residues. CDR3 sequence (DNA): TGTGCCAGCAGCCTACAGGGATACGAGCAGTACGTC. It yields the protein CASSLQGYEQYV.

The rearrangement uses TRBV9 and TRBJ1-1; D may be TRBD1 (5 bases). Germline CDR1 is SGDLS and CDR2 is YYNGEE. The CDR3 is 15 amino acids. V lost 0 bases and J lost 7, with 16 bases in between. The CDR3 DNA reads as TGTGCCAGCAGCGTAGTTGCAGGGCAGGGAAGTGAAGCTTTCTTT. Translating gives CASSVVAGQGSEAFF.

This clone showed up just once. The chain carries TRBV18 and TRBJ1-4; 8 bases line up with TRBD1. Germline CDR1 KGHSH, CDR2 LQKENI. Unmatched junction bases numbered 5, after V lost 9 bases and J lost 5 bases. This CDR3 region has 13 residues. The CDR3 protein is CASTGQANEKLFF. The CDR3 DNA sequence: TGTGCCAGTACGGGACAGGCCAATGAAAAACTGTTTTTT.

The V call is TRBV6-2 or TRBV6-3, the J call TRBJ2-5, with TRBD2 identical over 14 bases. The V and J ends lost 6 bases and 2 bases, in that order; junction bases with no gene match: 2. The CDR3 contains 15 residues. Germline V CDR1 and CDR2: MNHEY, SVGEGT. CDR3 sequence (DNA): TGTGCCAGCAGCCGGACTAGCGGGGGGCAAGAGACCCAGTACTTC. Translating gives CASSRTSGGQETQYF.

This chain connects TRBV27 to TRBJ1-5, with TRBD1 matching 10 bases. Germline lookup yields CDR1 MNHEY and CDR2 SMNVEV (reference sequence). The CDR3 length is 18 residues. V gave up 8 bases and J gave up 6 bases; unmatched junction bases: 19. The CDR3 here is CASLRWGGDRGLGQPQHF. As DNA, the CDR3 is TGTGCCAGCCTCCGCTGGGGAGGCGACAGGGGGCTTGGTCAGCCCCAGCATTTT.

This sequence joins TRBV3-1 (or the pseudogene TRBV3-2) and TRBJ1-5; D is undetermined. The CDR3 spans 13 residues. The V gene lost 3 bases and the J gene lost 9 bases, with 12 bases spanning the gap. Germline assignment: CDR1 LGHDT and CDR2 YNNKEL (reference sequence). Here the CDR3 reads CASSHDRDSPQHF. CDR3 nucleotides: TGTGCCAGCAGCCACGATCGGGATTCGCCCCAGCATTTT.

This clone was observed a few times. The V call is TRBV7-9, the J call TRBJ1-3, with 8 nucleotides matching TRBD1. There are 14 residues in the CDR3. Unmatched junction bases numbered 5, after V lost 2 bases and J lost 8 bases. CDR1 is SEHNR and CDR2 is FQNEAQ in the germline V gene (reference sequence). In nucleotides, the CDR3 is TGTGCCAGCAGCTTATCAGGGGGCAAGGACACCATATATTTT. Encoded protein: CASSLSGGKDTIYF.

This clone has a single count. V usage is TRBV3-1 (or the pseudogene TRBV3-2) and J usage is TRBJ1-6; tentatively, D is TRBD1 (6 bases). V was trimmed by 4 bases and J by 9 bases, leaving 13 bases between them. Germline CDR1 LGHDT, CDR2 YNNKEL (reference sequence). CDR3 length: 14 residues. CDR3 nucleotides: TGTGCCAGCAGCCTGGACAGCAAGACTTCACCCCTCCACTTT. Protein: CASSLDSKTSPLHF.

This chain uses TRBV4-2 with TRBJ1-1; D unclear. The V gene lost 0 bases and the J gene lost 1 base, with 12 bases spanning the gap. The germline V gene encodes CDR1 LGHNA and CDR2 YNFKEQ. The CDR3 has 16 residues. The CDR3: CASSQDHFNKNTEAFF. The CDR3 nucleotides are TGTGCCAGCAGCCAAGATCATTTCAACAAGAACACTGAAGCTTTCTTT.

This chain's CDR3 is CASSLVDSTDTQYF. DNA of the CDR3: TGCGCCAGCAGCTTGGTGGACTCCACAGATACGCAGTATTTT. The V and J genes are TRBV5-1 and TRBJ2-3, with a possible D match to TRBD2 (5 bases). Germline V lookup: CDR1 SGHRS, CDR2 YFSETQ. V dropped 0 bases and J dropped 2 bases, with 7 bases sitting between them. The CDR3 extends over 14 amino acids. Based on the CDR3 plus reference TRBV5-1 and TRBJ2-3, the full variable domain is KAGVTQTPRYLIKTRGQQVTLSCSPISGHRSVSWYQQTPGQGLQFLFEYFSETQRNKGNFPGRFSGRQFSNSRSEMNVSTLELGDSALYLCASSLVDSTDTQYFGPGTRLTVL.

Comment on this clone: The same CDR3 is also encoded by other DNA sequences in this sample. V and J are TRBV6-2 or TRBV6-3 and TRBJ2-5, with 7 nucleotides matching TRBD2. CDR1 and CDR2 (germline): MNHEY, SVGEGT. This CDR3 has 15 amino acids. V gave up 5 bases and J gave up 3 bases; unmatched junction bases: 9. This chain's CDR3 is CASSSGGAGEETQYF. The CDR3 DNA reads as TGTGCCAGCAGTAGCGGCGGTGCGGGGGAAGAGACCCAGTACTTC.

The J gene is TRBJ1-5, the V gene TRBV2; 7 bases line up with TRBD1. Trimming removed 6 bases from V and 3 bases from J; junction bases left unmatched: 11. The CDR3 is 16 residues long. Germline V gives CDR1 SNHLY, CDR2 FYNNEI. In DNA, the CDR3 is TGTGCCAGCAGCAAGACCGACAGGGTTGTCAATCAGCCCCAGCATTTT. Translation gives CASSKTDRVVNQPQHF.

This chain links TRBV28 with TRBJ2-3; 9 bases line up with TRBD2. CDR1 and CDR2 from the germline V gene are MDHEN and SYDVKM. This CDR3 comprises 15 residues. V dropped 6 bases and J dropped 1; count of bases not matched to a gene: 5. CDR3 residues: CASRGGGAGTDTQYF. The CDR3 bases are TGTGCCAGCAGAGGCGGGGGGGCAGGCACAGATACGCAGTATTTT. Variable domain in full (rest from reference TRBV28 and TRBJ2-3): DVKVTQSSRYLVKRTGEKVFLECVQDMDHENMFWYRQDPGLGLRLIYFSYDVKMKEKGDIPEGYSVSREKKERFSLILESASTNQTSMYLCASRGGGAGTDTQYFGPGTRLTVL.

The genes are TRBV5-1 and TRBJ2-5; D is possibly TRBD2 (6 bases). This CDR3 is built from 14 residues. V lost 4 bases and J 2 bases, leaving 12 bases between the germline ends. Germline CDR1 SGHRS, CDR2 YFSETQ. CDR3 sequence: CASSGTSIQETQYF. As DNA, the CDR3 is TGCGCCAGCAGCGGCACTAGCATACAAGAGACCCAGTACTTC.

V usage is TRBV18 and J usage is TRBJ1-1; no clear D gene. CDR3 length: 14 amino acids. The V end was cut by 0 bases, the J end by 6 bases, with 11 bases between. Germline loops: CDR1 KGHSH, CDR2 LQKENI. CDR3 in DNA: TGTGCCAGCTCACCACCGGGGAGAAGGGCTGAAGCTTTCTTT. It translates to CASSPPGRRAEAFF.

V gene TRBV6-5 combines with J gene TRBJ2-3, with D possibly matching TRBD2 (5 bases). Trimming stripped 7 bases from V and 3 bases from J, with 11 bases between. The CDR3 spans 13 residues. In germline, CDR1 is MNHEY, CDR2 SVGAGI. In DNA, the CDR3 is TGTGCCAGCATGAGGGCGGGTACAGATACGCAGTATTTT. Its protein product is CASMRAGTDTQYF.

The V call is TRBV7-6, the J call TRBJ2-2; 9 nucleotides align to TRBD2. The CDR3 has 17 amino acids. Losses at the gene ends were 1 base for V and 0 bases for J; bases not matched to a gene: 3. CDR1 SGHVS and CDR2 FNYEAQ come from the germline V gene. CDR3 DNA sequence: TGTGCCAGCAGCTTAGGCGCTAGCGGGGCGAACACCGGGGAGCTGTTTTTT. Amino acids: CASSLGASGANTGELFF.

This sequence joins TRBV2 and TRBJ2-5; 7 bases agree with TRBD2. Germline V gene sequence: CDR1 SNHLY, CDR2 FYNNEI. The CDR3 is 15 amino acids. Trimming at V came to 4 bases and at J to 5 bases, leaving 10 bases not matched to a gene. As DNA, the CDR3 is TGTGCCAGCAGTGCTATGCGCACGGGGGGTGAGACCCAGTACTTC. Residues: CASSAMRTGGETQYF.

As DNA, the CDR3 is TGCGCCAGCAGCCCGGGACAGAGTTACAATGAGCAGTTCTTC. The encoded protein is CASSPGQSYNEQFF. The gene calls are TRBV5-1 and TRBJ2-1; 7 nucleotides match TRBD1. Germline V CDR1 and CDR2: SGHRS, YFSETQ. The CDR3 contains 14 residues. The V gene end was trimmed by 4 bases and the J gene end by 4 bases; junction bases not matched to a gene: 5. Drawing the rest from reference TRBV5-1 and TRBJ2-1, the complete variable domain is KAGVTQTPRYLIKTRGQQVTLSCSPISGHRSVSWYQQTPGQGLQFLFEYFSETQRNKGNFPGRFSGRQFSNSRSEMNVSTLELGDSALYLCASSPGQSYNEQFFGPGTRLTVL.

The sample holds a few counts of this clone. The V call is TRBV10-3, the J call TRBJ1-1; 10 positions agree with TRBD1. The CDR3 spans 15 residues. Unmatched junction bases numbered 4, after V lost 5 bases and J lost 1 base. Germline values: CDR1 ENHRY, CDR2 SYGVKD. The CDR3 bases are TGTGCCATCAGTCTGACAGGGGGCGCGAACACTGAAGCTTTCTTT. Translated: CAISLTGGANTEAFF.

This chain links TRBV9 with TRBJ2-5; 14 bases agree with TRBD2. CDR1 and CDR2 (germline): SGDLS, YYNGEE. V was pared by 3 bases and J by 1 base, with 8 bases of the junction left unmatched. The CDR3 covers 18 residues. The chain's CDR3 is CASSGGLAGDPIQETQYF. The CDR3 DNA sequence: TGTGCCAGCAGCGGGGGACTAGCGGGGGACCCGATCCAAGAGACCCAGTACTTC. Full variable domain (outside the CDR3, taken from reference TRBV9 and TRBJ2-5): DSGVTQTPKHLITATGQRVTLRCSPRSGDLSVYWYQQSLDQGLQFLIQYYNGEERAKGNILERFSAQQFPDLHSELNLSSLELGDSALYFCASSGGLAGDPIQETQYFGPGTRLLVL.

This chain joins TRBV7-6 and TRBJ1-1; TRBD1 is a possible D gene (5 bases). This CDR3 has 15 amino acids. The V gene lost 1 base and the J gene lost 1 base, with 10 bases spanning the gap. Germline loops: CDR1 SGHVS, CDR2 FNYEAQ. The CDR3 nucleotides read TGTGCCAGCAGCTTAGGGGGGGGGTCGAACACTGAAGCTTTCTTT. Encoded protein: CASSLGGGSNTEAFF.

Here the CDR3 DNA reads TGCGCCAGCAGCTTGGAACTCCAGGGGCCAGCTTTCTTT. Encoded protein: CASSLELQGPAFF. This chain links TRBV5-1 with TRBJ1-1; weak D call: TRBD1 (6 bases). V lost 0 bases and J 10 bases, leaving 13 bases between the germline ends. CDR1 is SGHRS, CDR2 YFSETQ, per germline. The CDR3 has 13 amino acids.

V is TRBV7-3 and J is TRBJ2-1; TRBD2 aligns across 9 bases. V shed 2 bases, J shed 10 bases, and the junction held 12 bases outside the gene matches. CDR1 SGHTA and CDR2 FQGTGA come from the germline V gene. This CDR3 contains 16 residues. The CDR3 spells CASSLAAGGIVGEQFF. The CDR3 DNA follows: TGTGCCAGCAGCTTAGCAGCGGGGGGAATTGTCGGAGAGCAGTTCTTC.

This chain links TRBV7-6 with TRBJ1-6; D unresolved. CDR3 size: 13 residues. CDR1 is SGHVS and CDR2 is FNYEAQ in the germline V gene. V lost 2 bases and J 6 bases, leaving 5 bases between the germline ends. CDR3 bases: TGTGCCAGCAGCTTAACTTCTAATTCACCCCTCCACTTT. It translates to CASSLTSNSPLHF.

The chain couples TRBV6-4 to TRBJ1-2; TRBD1 agrees at 7 bases. The germline V gene has CDR1 MRHNA and CDR2 SNTAGT. CDR3 length: 13 amino acids. With V trimmed by 5 bases and J by 4 bases, 4 bases remained unmatched. DNA for the CDR3: TGTGCCAGCAGTCGAGGGGGCGGCTATGGCTACACCTTC. It translates to CASSRGGGYGYTF.

This chain uses TRBV11-3 with TRBJ2-2; the D is unclear. This CDR3 is built from 15 residues. V was trimmed by 2 bases and J by 4 bases, leaving 11 bases between them. CDR1 is SGHNT and CDR2 is YENEEA in the germline V gene. The CDR3 DNA sequence: TGTGCCAGCAGCTTACCCAATTCCGGCACCGGGGAGCTGTTTTTT. Its protein is CASSLPNSGTGELFF.

The chain uses TRBV6-5 and TRBJ1-4; a possible D gene is TRBD1 (5 bases). CDR1 and CDR2 from the germline V gene are MNHEY and SVGAGI. Trimming took off 4 bases at V and 7 bases at J, with 10 bases between the two ends. The CDR3 loop spans 13 amino acids. CDR3 nucleotide sequence: TGTGCCAGCAGTTCATTCGGGGGTGAAAAACTGTTTTTT. It encodes CASSSFGGEKLFF.

This chain uses TRBV7-2 with TRBJ1-5; D perhaps matches TRBD1 (5 bases). Between the trimmed V and J ends, which lost 1 base and 2 bases, there was a span of 9 bases. From germline, CDR1 is SGHTA and CDR2 FQGNSA. The CDR3 totals 15 residues. CDR3 bases: TGTGCCAGCAGCTTAGGAGACAGTGGCAATCAGCCCCAGCATTTT. Translation: CASSLGDSGNQPQHF.

The rearrangement uses TRBV29-1 and TRBJ2-3; D gene uncertain. With 8 bases removed from V and 2 bases from J, the gap between germline ends came to 14 bases. The CDR3 consists of 13 residues. Per the germline V gene, CDR1 is SQVTM and CDR2 is ANQGSEA. This CDR3 reads CSSSLGNTDTQYF. CDR3 nucleotide sequence: TGCAGCTCCTCCCTAGGCAACACAGATACGCAGTATTTT.

V usage is TRBV5-1 and J usage is TRBJ1-2, with 9 bases matching TRBD1. Germline V gives CDR1 SGHRS, CDR2 YFSETQ. The V and J ends lost 4 bases and 9 bases, in that order; junction bases with no gene match: 10. The CDR3 is 14 residues long. This CDR3 reads CASSPWGQGMSYTF. CDR3 nucleotides: TGCGCCAGCAGCCCGTGGGGACAGGGAATGAGCTACACCTTC.